The table lists the clone carrying this TCR beta chain with a few counts. Its antigen is unidentified. CDR3 length equals 16 residues. From germline, CDR1 is LGHNA and CDR2 YNFKEQ. Trimming took off 1 base at V and 5 bases at J, with 18 bases between the two ends. These data belong to a study of post-analysis software for immune sequencing data. Study observations and caveats: TRBV5-6, TRBV5-1 and TRBV20-1 belonged to a set of a handful of TRBV segments that were more frequent in patients than controls.

The TCR beta cDNA libraries carried unique molecular identifiers. Input populations of 1 to 10 million T cells gave rise to some 500,000 cDNA molecules. TCRdb ran MiXCR on the PCR reads and lists one entry per CDR3 protein. This sample has about 160,000 distinct CDR3 sequences, with approximately 35% found just once. Specimen: blood, collected after autologous hematopoietic stem cell transplantation. The receptor was derived from a girl aged 10 to 17 with multiple sclerosis. The chain has TRBV4-2 and TRBJ2-7; D could derive from TRBD1 or TRBD2 (7 bases each). In DNA, the CDR3 is TGTGCCAGCAGCCAAGCGAGGGGGCAGGGGACTAACGAGCAGTACTTC. Translated, it gives CASSQARGQGTNEQYF.